These T cell receptor beta chains were read from a single sample in a study of PD-1 blockade in classical Hodgkin lymphoma. Measured with immunoSEQ multiplex PCR; TCRdb has only the in-frame clones, and not every one. The table shows around 23,000 clones, with 80% to 90% occurring only once. Sample: CD4+ T cells from blood. These receptors were obtained from a human donor with classical Hodgkin lymphoma. The CDR3 runs from the conserved cysteine through the conserved F or W. A D gene is named only where the DNA matches it firmly. Expanded clones get a size class; other rows say once, few or many, or leave the size out.

clone size	J gene	D gene	V gene	CDR3 protein	CDR3 DNA
once	TRBJ2-2	-	TRBV12-5	CASGFGLRPNTGELFF	TGTGCTAGTGGTTTTGGGTTACGGCCTAACACCGGGGAGCTGTTTTTT
-	TRBJ1-3	-	TRBV7-9	CASSLNGRQSNTIYF	TGTGCCAGCAGCTTAAATGGTAGACAGTCTAACACCATATATTTT
-	TRBJ1-1	TRBD1	TRBV18	CASSRQGQGITEAFF	TGTGCCAGCTCGAGACAGGGACAGGGGATCACTGAAGCTTTCTTT
-	TRBJ2-1	TRBD1	TRBV2	CASSRAGQGLGGSYNEQFF	TGTGCCAGCAGTAGAGCGGGACAGGGGTTGGGGGGCTCCTACAATGAGCAGTTCTTC
-	TRBJ2-7	TRBD1	TRBV4-2	CASSQSTGGNTYEQYF	TGTGCCAGCAGCCAGAGTACAGGGGGCAATACCTACGAGCAGTACTTC
-	TRBJ2-1	-	TRBV28	CASTLSDFYNEQFF	TGTGCCAGCACCCTATCCGATTTCTACAATGAGCAGTTCTTC
once	TRBJ2-2	-	TRBV5-1	CASTILGSPGGGELFF	TGCGCCAGCACGATCCTCGGGTCCCCCGGGGGCGGGGAGCTGTTTTTT
few	TRBJ1-1	TRBD1	TRBV2	CASRRDRWGTEAFF	TGTGCCAGCAGGAGGGACAGGTGGGGCACTGAAGCTTTCTTT
few	TRBJ1-2	TRBD1	TRBV2	CASSGDRVLEGYTF	TGTGCCAGCAGCGGAGACAGGGTGTTAGAGGGCTACACCTTC
few	TRBJ1-2	TRBD1	TRBV7-9	CASSLGTGYHGYTF	TGTGCCAGCAGCTTAGGGACAGGGTATCATGGCTACACCTTC
once	TRBJ2-6	-	TRBV18	CASSPYSGANVLTF	TGTGCCAGCTCACCTTACTCTGGGGCCAACGTCCTGACTTTC
-	TRBJ2-7	TRBD1	TRBV15	CATSPGQTTYEQYF	TGTGCCACCAGCCCGGGACAGACTACCTACGAGCAGTACTTC
-	TRBJ1-2	TRBD1	TRBV2	CASSDRKGAQGEGYTF	TGTGCCAGCAGTGACCGCAAGGGGGCGCAGGGGGAGGGCTACACCTTC
-	TRBJ1-1	-	TRBV6-5	CASSSRVVDTEAFF	TGTGCCAGCAGCAGCAGGGTGGTTGACACTGAAGCTTTCTTT
-	TRBJ1-1	TRBD1	TRBV5-1	CASSLLRDSEAFF	TGCGCCAGCAGCTTACTCCGGGACAGTGAAGCTTTCTTT
-	TRBJ1-3	-	TRBV30	CAWSVGGNTIYF	TGTGCCTGGAGTGTTGGGGGAAACACCATATATTTT
-	TRBJ1-2	-	TRBV7-2	CASSLSNSLVYGYTF	TGTGCCAGCAGCTTAAGTAACAGCCTAGTCTATGGCTACACCTTC
-	TRBJ2-7	-	TRBV19	CATKVRGKGTYEQYF	TGTGCCACCAAGGTCCGGGGGAAAGGGACCTACGAGCAGTACTTC
once	TRBJ1-3	-	TRBV2	CASRGASGNTIYF	TGTGCCAGCAGGGGCGCCTCTGGAAACACCATATATTTT
-	TRBJ2-7	TRBD2	TRBV2	CASSGLAGGRDEQYF	TGTGCCAGCAGTGGACTAGCGGGAGGCAGGGACGAGCAGTACTTC
-	TRBJ1-1	-	TRBV2	CASSVESMGTEAFF	TGTGCCAGCAGTGTTGAGTCTATGGGCACTGAAGCTTTCTTT
-	TRBJ2-7	-	TRBV4-3	CASSQDLPGPGEQYF	TGCGCCAGCAGCCAAGATCTGCCGGGCCCAGGGGAGCAGTACTTC
once	TRBJ2-1	TRBD2	TRBV19	CASRRLAGDRNEQFF	TGTGCCAGTAGGCGACTAGCGGGAGATCGTAATGAGCAGTTCTTC
once	TRBJ1-2	-	TRBV5-4	CASSSLHRDGGLGGYTF	TGTGCCAGCAGCTCCCTACATCGGGACGGCGGATTGGGGGGCTACACCTTC
-	TRBJ2-7	-	TRBV6-6	CASSYLGDVNEQYF	TGTGCCAGCAGTTACCTAGGGGATGTCAACGAGCAGTACTTC
-	TRBJ2-5	TRBD1	TRBV19	CASQRGPQETQYF	TGTGCCAGCCAGAGGGGGCCCCAAGAGACCCAGTACTTC
-	TRBJ1-1	-	TRBV20-1	CSARGPEAFF	TGCAGTGCCCGAGGACCAGAAGCTTTCTTT
-	TRBJ2-3	TRBD2	TRBV7-9	CASSLANLTSGWGTDTQYF	TGTGCCAGCAGCTTAGCGAATCTCACTAGCGGGTGGGGCACAGATACGCAGTATTTT
-	TRBJ1-1	-	TRBV18	CASSPLGDVGTEAFF	TGTGCCAGCTCACCGTTAGGGGACGTGGGGACTGAAGCTTTCTTT
-	TRBJ2-1	-	TRBV18	CASSHSLHEQFF	TGTGCCAGCTCCCATAGTCTGCATGAGCAGTTCTTC
once	TRBJ2-2	-	TRBV14	CASSRLNTGELFF	TGTGCCAGCAGTCGACTGAACACCGGGGAGCTGTTTTTT
-	TRBJ2-3	-	TRBV5-8	CASSLPGVGTDTQYF	TGTGCCAGCAGCTTGCCGGGAGTGGGCACAGATACGCAGTATTTT
-	TRBJ1-1	-	TRBV29-1	CSAGDRSDTEAFF	TGCAGCGCCGGGGACCGGAGCGACACTGAAGCTTTCTTT
-	TRBJ2-3	TRBD1	TRBV2	CASARDRGNTDTQYF	TGTGCCAGCGCGCGGGACAGGGGAAACACAGATACGCAGTATTTT
-	TRBJ2-5	TRBD2	TRBV19	CASSTASGQETQYF	TGTGCCAGTAGTACCGCTAGCGGCCAAGAGACCCAGTACTTC
-	TRBJ2-1	-	TRBV29-1	CSGRFGYNEQFF	TGCAGCGGAAGATTTGGGTACAATGAGCAGTTCTTC
-	TRBJ2-3	-	TRBV28	CASSSPVLSTQYF	TGTGCCAGCAGTTCCCCGGTGCTGAGTACGCAGTATTTT
-	TRBJ2-2	TRBD1	TRBV19	CASSTQGANTGELFF	TGTGCCAGTAGTACCCAGGGGGCGAACACCGGGGAGCTGTTTTTT
-	TRBJ1-2	-	TRBV13	CASSRGAPPGGYTF	TGTGCCAGCAGTCGCGGCGCCCCCCCGGGTGGCTACACCTTC
-	TRBJ1-6	TRBD1	TRBV7-3	CASSLRGQGNSPLHF	TGTGCCAGCAGCTTACGGGGACAGGGTAATTCACCCCTCCACTTT
once	TRBJ2-2	-	TRBV2	CASSSLAALGELFF	TGTGCCAGCAGCTCCCTGGCAGCGCTAGGGGAGCTGTTTTTT
-	TRBJ2-1	-	TRBV9	CASSVQGGPYNEQFF	TGTGCCAGCAGCGTCCAGGGGGGCCCTTACAATGAGCAGTTCTTC
-	TRBJ1-2	-	TRBV18	CASSPAAGANYGYTF	TGTGCCAGCTCACCAGCCGCAGGGGCCAACTATGGCTACACCTTC
once	TRBJ1-2	-	TRBV20-1	CSAREEDGYTF	TGCAGTGCTAGAGAGGAGGATGGCTACACCTTC
-	TRBJ2-1	-	TRBV19	CASIPPGSNEQFF	TGTGCCAGTATTCCCCCCGGGTCTAATGAGCAGTTCTTC
-	TRBJ1-4	-	TRBV2	CASSEAKNVKLFF	TGTGCCAGCAGTGAAGCGAAAAATGTAAAACTGTTTTTT
once	TRBJ1-2	TRBD1	TRBV2	CASSVEAATGGAGYTF	TGTGCCAGCAGCGTGGAAGCGGCGACAGGGGGAGCTGGCTACACCTTC
-	TRBJ1-6	-	TRBV5-6	CASRPGRIYSPLHF	TGTGCCAGCAGGCCGGGACGGATTTATTCACCCCTCCACTTT
-	TRBJ1-1	-	TRBV7-2	CASSLVGDEAFF	TGTGCCAGCAGCTTAGTAGGGGATGAAGCTTTCTTT
few	TRBJ1-1	-	TRBV30	CAWSVRITGREVAFF	TGTGCCTGGAGTGTACGGATTACAGGAAGGGAGGTAGCTTTCTTT
-	TRBJ2-1	-	TRBV7-2	CASSLGGHLEGDEQFF	TGTGCCAGCAGCTTGGGGGGACACCTAGAGGGGGATGAGCAGTTCTTC
-	TRBJ1-5	-	TRBV30	CAWGASNQPQHF	TGTGCCTGGGGGGCTTCCAATCAGCCCCAGCATTTT
-	TRBJ1-2	-	TRBV6-5	CASSQGYGYTF	TGTGCCAGCAGTCAGGGGTATGGCTACACCTTC
-	TRBJ1-1	-	TRBV5-8	CASSSLAPEAFF	TGTGCCAGCAGCTCCCTTGCGCCTGAAGCTTTCTTT
-	TRBJ2-7	-	TRBV7-8	CASSLRGPYEQYF	TGTGCCAGCAGCTTACGAGGTCCCTACGAGCAGTACTTC
-	TRBJ1-2	TRBD1	TRBV29-1	CSAIPGAGGGGYTF	TGCAGCGCGATTCCCGGGGCAGGGGGCGGCGGCTACACCTTC
-	TRBJ1-1	-	TRBV11-3	CASSLSTAGQNTEAFF	TGTGCCAGCAGCTTATCCACGGCAGGACAGAACACTGAAGCTTTCTTT